These T cell receptor beta chains were read from a single sample in a study of blood T cell repertoires in COVID-19. Generated by immunoSEQ multiplex PCR, the TCRdb table keeps only in-frame clones and is missing some. This sample yields 75,000 to 100,000 clones, of which 87% are seen a single time; about 4.2% belongs to the top ten. The material sequenced was peripheral blood. These receptor sequences come from a man between 65 and 85 years old with acute or convalescent COVID-19. CDR3s leave out the opening cysteine and the closing phenylalanine or tryptophan.

V	J	CDR3
TRBV2	TRBJ2-2	ASSESMVGAGELF
TRBV2	TRBJ1-4	ASSRGGLGEKLF
TRBV7-2	TRBJ1-1	ASSPRVNTEAF
TRBV11-2	TRBJ1-6	ASSPGQVASSYNSPLH
TRBV28	TRBJ1-2	ASSSTGGYT
TRBV4-2	TRBJ1-1	ASSPDSGTEAF
TRBV19	TRBJ2-5	ASSGTAQETQY
TRBV11-1	TRBJ2-2	ASSRVGGNTGELF
TRBV27	TRBJ2-2	ASSPLGTGELF
TRBV5-1	TRBJ2-6	ASSMGLTLSGANVLT
TRBV9	TRBJ1-4	ASSRRTGNEKLF
TRBV6-1	TRBJ1-6	ASSEGQGDGSPLH
TRBV10-3	TRBJ2-3	AISEKRGGARGTDTQY
TRBV6-1	TRBJ2-2	ASSVTGGVGTGELF
TRBV5-1	TRBJ1-2	ASGLEGVSGGYT
TRBV2	TRBJ2-3	ASSRGLSTDTQY
TRBV30	TRBJ1-1	AWIPGLEAF
TRBV28	TRBJ2-1	ASIRATVQNEQF
TRBV6-5	TRBJ1-2	ASRMGQGNYGYT
TRBV10-3	TRBJ2-2	ATWTTITGELF
TRBV18	TRBJ2-7	ASSRGEGEQY
TRBV6-1	TRBJ1-1	ASSEMGRGAPNTEAF
TRBV6-5	TRBJ1-5	ASEPRQGNQPQH
TRBV6-1	TRBJ1-4	ASSELGQGGEKLF
TRBV28	TRBJ1-1	ASISSGTGGTEAF
TRBV28	TRBJ1-1	ASSPGFRGAEAF
TRBV5-1	TRBJ2-3	ASSLAGTGNTQY
TRBV5-1	TRBJ2-1	ASSLPGGTDTRTLYNEQF
TRBV19	TRBJ1-4	ASSGTSSEKLF
TRBV29-1	TRBJ1-4	SVVRTGSGEKLF
TRBV6-5	TRBJ2-7	ASSYSGLAGGREQY
TRBV5-1	TRBJ1-1	ASSLNSLNTEAF
TRBV2	TRBJ1-6	ASSGGMDRARSPLH
TRBV2	TRBJ1-5	ASSRPGQGINQPQH
TRBV10-3	TRBJ1-4	AISESGQLNEKLF
TRBV18	TRBJ1-2	ASSPDGGRGYT
TRBV18	TRBJ2-3	ASSPLGGARSGTTDTQY
TRBV5-1	TRBJ1-1	ASSITGANTEAF
TRBV5-1	TRBJ2-1	ASSPQYNEQF
TRBV30	TRBJ1-6	AWTRGEEYNSPLH
TRBV7-8	TRBJ2-5	ASLQTGAKGETQY